This T cell receptor beta chain was captured by sequencing in a study of T cell responses to AZD1222 COVID-19 vaccine. Sequenced by immunoSEQ multiplex PCR; TCRdb stores in-frame clones only, minus some. The sample lists more than 100,000 clones, around 84% seen once, with roughly 7.7% in the top ten. CDR3 size: 14 residues. V shed 0 bases, J shed 8 bases, and the junction held 6 bases outside the gene matches. In germline, CDR1 is SGHNT, CDR2 YYREEE (reference sequence). V usage is TRBV5-4 and J usage is TRBJ1-2; TRBD1 matches at 8 bases. This receptor was taken from an adult in good health. Sequences were derived from peripheral blood, sampled on day 0 of AZD1222 vaccination. Here the CDR3 reads CASSLEAGGLGYTF. The CDR3 bases are TGTGCCAGCAGCTTGGAGGCAGGGGGCCTCGGCTACACCTTC.